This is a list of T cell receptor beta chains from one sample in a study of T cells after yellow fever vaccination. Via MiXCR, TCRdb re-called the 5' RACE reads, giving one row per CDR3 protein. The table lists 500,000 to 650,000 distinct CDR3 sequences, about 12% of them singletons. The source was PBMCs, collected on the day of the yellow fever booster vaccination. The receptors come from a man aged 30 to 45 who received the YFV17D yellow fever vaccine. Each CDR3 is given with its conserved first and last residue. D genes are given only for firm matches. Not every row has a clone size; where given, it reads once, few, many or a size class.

CASSSRGEGTEAFF | TGTGCCAGCAGCTCGCGGGGGGAAGGCACTGAAGCTTTCTTT | TRBJ1-1 | TRBV7-2 | NA | NA
CASLAVRGARIYEQYF | TGTGCCAGCCTAGCCGTGAGGGGCGCGAGGATCTACGAGCAGTACTTC | TRBJ2-7 | TRBV6-2/TRBV6-3 | NA | many
CSAWDSLRNTIYF | TGCAGTGCATGGGACAGCTTGAGAAACACCATATATTTT | TRBJ1-3 | TRBV20-1 | TRBD1 | few
CASSLGSGAVQETQYF | TGTGCCAGCAGTTTAGGGTCCGGGGCGGTCCAAGAGACCCAGTACTTC | TRBJ2-5 | TRBV12-3/TRBV12-4 | NA | NA
CASSFADNFNYGYTF | TGTGCCAGCAGTTTCGCAGATAATTTTAACTATGGCTACACCTTC | TRBJ1-2 | TRBV28 | NA | many
CASSQDMISYNEQFF | TGTGCCAGCAGCCAAGATATGATCTCCTACAATGAGCAGTTCTTC | TRBJ2-1 | TRBV4-2 | NA | few
CASSLERFATSESDTQYF | TGTGCCAGCAGCTTGGAGAGGTTTGCCACTAGCGAGTCAGATACGCAGTATTTT | TRBJ2-3 | TRBV5-6 | TRBD2 | few
CASSVGTSGGGRNEQFF | TGTGCCAGCAGCGTAGGGACTAGCGGAGGGGGGCGCAATGAGCAGTTCTTC | TRBJ2-1 | TRBV9 | TRBD2 | many
CASSLEGAGYTF | TGTGCCAGCAGCTTAGAGGGAGCGGGCTACACCTTC | TRBJ1-2 | TRBV7-9 | NA | NA
CASRRTSGDRGPYNEQFF | TGTGCCAGCAGACGAACTAGCGGGGATCGGGGACCCTACAATGAGCAGTTCTTC | TRBJ2-1 | TRBV4-2 | TRBD2 | few
CAIRNRDGAYEQYF | TGTGCCATCAGGAACCGGGACGGGGCCTACGAGCAGTACTTC | TRBJ2-7 | TRBV10-3 | NA | many
CASSPPSPRTNEQFF | TGTGCCAGCTCACCACCTTCTCCCCGGACCAATGAGCAGTTCTTC | TRBJ2-1 | TRBV18 | NA | NA
CASSLGGGGSDEQFF | TGTGCCAGCAGCTTAGGAGGGGGTGGGTCCGATGAGCAGTTCTTC | TRBJ2-1 | TRBV7-2 | NA | NA
CASSWSGDQPQHF | TGTGCCAGTAGCTGGTCAGGAGATCAGCCCCAGCATTTT | TRBJ1-5 | TRBV19 | NA | many
CASSIRIVGTNSYEQYF | TGTGCCAGTAGTATAAGGATCGTGGGGACAAACTCCTACGAGCAGTACTTC | TRBJ2-7 | TRBV19 | NA | NA
CASRKGTTSSYEQYF | TGTGCCAGCAGAAAAGGGACGACTAGCTCCTACGAGCAGTACTTC | TRBJ2-7 | TRBV6-1 | NA | NA
CASSIDRGQDEQFF | TGTGCCAGCAGCATCGACAGGGGGCAAGATGAGCAGTTCTTC | TRBJ2-1 | TRBV21-1 | NA | once
CASSLRDRPYFNEKLFF | TGTGCCAGCAGCCTCCGGGACAGACCTTATTTTAATGAAAAACTGTTTTTT | TRBJ1-4 | TRBV3-1 | TRBD1 | NA
CASSGRQGYEQYF | TGTGCCAGCAGTGGTAGACAGGGGTACGAGCAGTACTTC | TRBJ2-7 | TRBV27 | TRBD1 | few
CASSLPGPSTDTQYF | TGTGCCAGCAGCCTCCCGGGGCCTAGCACAGATACGCAGTATTTT | TRBJ2-3 | TRBV6-2/TRBV6-3 | NA | few
CASSSQGAAGRAYEQYF | TGTGCCAGCAGTTCCCAGGGGGCGGCGGGGAGGGCCTACGAGCAGTACTTC | TRBJ2-7 | TRBV27 | NA | NA
CASSQDIGGFQPQHF | TGTGCCAGCAGCCAAGATATAGGAGGGTTTCAGCCCCAGCATTTT | TRBJ1-5 | TRBV3-1 | NA | NA
CASSQDWQSNQPQHF | TGCGCCAGCAGCCAAGATTGGCAGAGCAATCAGCCCCAGCATTTT | TRBJ1-5 | TRBV4-3 | NA | few
CASSYLLDF | TGTGCCAGCAGTTACCTACTGGACTTC | TRBJ2-7 | TRBV6-5 | NA | few
CATSDYGNHNEQFF | TGTGCCACCAGTGATTACGGGAACCACAATGAGCAGTTCTTC | TRBJ2-1 | TRBV24-1 | NA | few
CASSSLPTYEQYF | TGTGCCAGCAGTTCCCTACCGACCTACGAGCAGTACTTC | TRBJ2-7 | TRBV28 | NA | few
CASSQDRGGGELFF | TGTGCCAGCAGCCAAGATCGCGGGGGCGGGGAGCTGTTTTTT | TRBJ2-2 | TRBV14 | TRBD2 | NA